What follows are 5 T cell receptor beta chains derived from one specimen sequenced in a study of cytomegalovirus exposure and HLA in healthy donors (dated by TCRdb to between 2016 and 2019). The method behind the library was the immunoSEQ multiplex PCR assay. For the multiplex PCR, a mixture combining 60 forward primers for TCR Vbeta segments and 13 reverse primers for TCR Jbeta segments was used. What TCRdb holds here is the immuneACCESS table cut down to in-frame rearrangements. Part of the clones is not present; checked against another copy, under half of the missing clones reflect an unresolved V gene, and the others are unexplained. A total of about 180,000 clones appear in this sample, about 80% of them only once. The ten largest account for 0.65% to 0.75% of the sample. The sample was PBMCs. These receptors all stem from a woman aged 40 to 49 in good health and CMV-seronegative.

V is TRBV7-2 and J is TRBJ2-1, with 8 positions matching TRBD2. After removal of 8 bases from V and 2 bases from J, the junction contained 5 bases not matched to a gene. Germline loops: CDR1 SGHTA, CDR2 FQGNSA. CDR3 length equals 14 residues. The CDR3, as DNA: TGTGCCAGCGGCGGGAGGAAGGCCTACAATGAGCAGTTCTTC. Protein: CASGGRKAYNEQFF.

The J gene is TRBJ2-7, the V gene TRBV6-6, with a tentative D call TRBD2 (5 bases). V was cut by 4 bases and J by 6 bases, with 19 bases left in between. The CDR3 contains 15 residues. In germline, CDR1 is MNHNY, CDR2 SVGAGI (reference sequence). The CDR3 loop reads CASSSDRGAGVEQYF. As DNA, the CDR3 is TGTGCCAGCAGTTCCGACCGCGGAGCCGGGGTCGAGCAGTACTTC.

About this clone: The junction departs from germline at one end; a sequencing error may be responsible. This sequence joins TRBV7-8 and TRBJ2-7, with D maybe TRBD2 (7 bases). The germline V gene encodes CDR1 SGHVS and CDR2 FQNEAQ. The CDR3 has 13 residues. This CDR3 is CASGGGASYERYF. In DNA form, the CDR3 reads TGTGCCAGCGGTGGGGGGGCCTCCTACGAGCGGTACTTC.

The chain joins TRBV7-2 to TRBJ2-3; 13 bases match TRBD2. With 5 bases clipped from V and 1 base from J, the junction kept 12 bases outside the gene matches. CDR3 length: 19 amino acids. Germline V CDR1 and CDR2: SGHTA, FQGNSA. The CDR3 sequence: CASSPFWGTSGKGTDTQYF. The DNA for the CDR3 is TGTGCCAGCAGCCCATTTTGGGGGACTAGCGGGAAGGGCACAGATACGCAGTATTTT.

This clone was observed a handful of times. The chain employs TRBV30 and TRBJ1-5; D ambiguous. Germline V gene sequence: CDR1 GTSNPN, CDR2 SVGIG (reference sequence). The CDR3 contains 13 residues. Between the trimmed V and J ends, which lost 0 bases and 6 bases, there was a span of 9 bases. The CDR3 loop reads CAWSVSYGQPQHF. The CDR3 DNA reads as TGTGCCTGGAGTGTATCCTATGGTCAGCCCCAGCATTTT.